This TCR beta chain was recovered during a study of blood T cell repertoires in COVID-19. Across the study: COVID-19 samples, acute and convalescent, were from the United States, Italy and Spain. T cells, B-cell-depleted T cells, or PBMCs provided the cDNA or gDNA that served as material.

The CDR3 is 15 residues long. The V gene end was trimmed by 0 bases and the J gene end by 10 bases; junction bases not matched to a gene: 7. The germline V gene encodes CDR1 ENHRY and CDR2 SYGVKD. How the authors handled the data: The authors estimated nucleated cell counts from reference gene primer amplification. Produced via immunoSEQ multiplex PCR; TCRdb's table is partial and in-frame only. The D gene and trimming were derived from the DNA, and the V and J assignments and clone size from that table. The sample yields 150,000 to 200,000 clones, 70% to 90% seen once. The sample taken for sequencing was peripheral blood. The clonotype was recovered from a man aged 55-75 years with active or convalescent COVID-19. The chain joins TRBV10-3 to TRBJ2-1, with 9 bases that match TRBD2. The CDR3 nucleotides read TGTGCCATCAGTGAGTCGGGAGCGGGGGGACGGGAGCAGTTCTTC. Protein: CAISESGAGGREQFF.